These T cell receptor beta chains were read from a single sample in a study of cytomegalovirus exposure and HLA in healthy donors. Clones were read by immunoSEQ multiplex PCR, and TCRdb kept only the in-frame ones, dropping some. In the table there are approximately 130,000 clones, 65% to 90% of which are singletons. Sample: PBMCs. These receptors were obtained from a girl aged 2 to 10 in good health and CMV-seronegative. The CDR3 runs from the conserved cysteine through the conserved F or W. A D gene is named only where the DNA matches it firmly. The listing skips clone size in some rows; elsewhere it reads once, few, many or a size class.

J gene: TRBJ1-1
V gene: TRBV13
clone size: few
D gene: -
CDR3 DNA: TGTGCCAGCAGCCTAGAACTAGGGAGCACTGAAGCTTTCTTT
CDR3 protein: CASSLELGSTEAFF

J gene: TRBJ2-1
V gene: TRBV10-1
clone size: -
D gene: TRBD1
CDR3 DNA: TGCGCCACCCCCCCCGGGGACAGCTCCTACAATGAGCAGTTCTTC
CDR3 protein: CATPPGDSSYNEQFF

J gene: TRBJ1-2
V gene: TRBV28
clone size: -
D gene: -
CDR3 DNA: TGTGCCAGCAGTTTAGGGACAACAGGCCGCCATGGCTACACCTTC
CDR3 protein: CASSLGTTGRHGYTF

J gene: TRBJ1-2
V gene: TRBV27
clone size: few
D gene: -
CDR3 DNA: TGTGCCAGCAGACCTACGACGGAGATCGGGGGCTACACCTTC
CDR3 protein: CASRPTTEIGGYTF

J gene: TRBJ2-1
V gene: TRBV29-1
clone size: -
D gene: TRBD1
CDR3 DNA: TGCAGCGTTGACGGGACAGGGGGCCCTGAGCAGTTCTTC
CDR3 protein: CSVDGTGGPEQFF

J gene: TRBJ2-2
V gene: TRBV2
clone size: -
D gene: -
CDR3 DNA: TGTGCCACAAATGGGGCCTCGAGCACCGGGGAGCTGTTTTTT
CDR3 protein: CATNGASSTGELFF

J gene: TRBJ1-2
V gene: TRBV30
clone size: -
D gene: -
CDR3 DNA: TGTGCCTGGAGGTCGGGACATTATGGCTACACCTTC
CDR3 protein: CAWRSGHYGYTF

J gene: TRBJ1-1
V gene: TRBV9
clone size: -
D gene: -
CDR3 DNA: TGTGCCAGCAGCTCCGGGGAGAACACTGAAGCTTTCTTT
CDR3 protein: CASSSGENTEAFF

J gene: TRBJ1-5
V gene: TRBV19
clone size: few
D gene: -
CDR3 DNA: TGTGCCAGTAAAACTAGTTGGCCGAGGAATAGCAATCAGCCCCAGCATTTT
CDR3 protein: CASKTSWPRNSNQPQHF

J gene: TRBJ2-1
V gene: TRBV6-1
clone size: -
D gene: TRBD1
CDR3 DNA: TGTGCCAGCAGTGAAGCTCGGACAGGGAATGAGCAGTTCTTC
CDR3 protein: CASSEARTGNEQFF

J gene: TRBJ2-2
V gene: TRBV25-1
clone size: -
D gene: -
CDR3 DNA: TGTGCCAGCAGTGATTACGGAGACACCGGGGAGCTGTTTTTT
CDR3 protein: CASSDYGDTGELFF

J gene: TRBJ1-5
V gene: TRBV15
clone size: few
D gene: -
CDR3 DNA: TGTGCCACCAGCGCAAGAGGGGGGGTGAGCAATCAGCCCCAGCATTTT
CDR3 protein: CATSARGGVSNQPQHF

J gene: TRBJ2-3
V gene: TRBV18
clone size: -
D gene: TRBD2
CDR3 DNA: TGTGCCAGCTCGGCTAGCGGGGGCTCCGGGACAGATACGCAGTATTTT
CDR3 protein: CASSASGGSGTDTQYF

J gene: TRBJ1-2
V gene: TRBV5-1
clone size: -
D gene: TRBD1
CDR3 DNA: TGCGCCAGCAGCCTTGACAGGGTACTCGGCTACACCTTC
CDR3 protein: CASSLDRVLGYTF

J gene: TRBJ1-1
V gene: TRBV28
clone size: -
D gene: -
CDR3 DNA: TGTGCCAGCAGTTTCGGGGGTGAAGCTTTCTTT
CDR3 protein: CASSFGGEAFF

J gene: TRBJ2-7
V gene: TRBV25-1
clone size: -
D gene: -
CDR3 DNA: TGTGCCAGCGACAGCACCGAAACAGGGACGGTCGACGAGCAGTACTTC
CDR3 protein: CASDSTETGTVDEQYF

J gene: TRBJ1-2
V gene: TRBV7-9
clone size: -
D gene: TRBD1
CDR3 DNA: TGTGCCAGCAGCCTCGGACAGGGGTATGGCTACACCTTC
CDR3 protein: CASSLGQGYGYTF

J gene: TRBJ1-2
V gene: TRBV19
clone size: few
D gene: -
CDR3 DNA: TGTGCCAGTACCACCCCAGGGGCCAGCTATGGCTACACCTTC
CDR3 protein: CASTTPGASYGYTF

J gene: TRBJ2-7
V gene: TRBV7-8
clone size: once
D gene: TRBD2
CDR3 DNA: TGTGCCAGCAGCCTACCAGAAGGGACTAGCGGGAGCCTCCCTGAGTCGGAGCAGTACTTC
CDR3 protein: CASSLPEGTSGSLPESEQYF

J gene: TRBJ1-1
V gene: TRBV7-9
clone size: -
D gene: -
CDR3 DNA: TGTGCCAGCAGCTTAGGGGGGGGACTGAACACTGAAGCTTTCTTT
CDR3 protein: CASSLGGGLNTEAFF

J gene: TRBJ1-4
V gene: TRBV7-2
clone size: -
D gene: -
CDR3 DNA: TGTGCCAGCAGCCGAGACAGTTCTTCTAATGAAAAACTGTTTTTT
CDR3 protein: CASSRDSSSNEKLFF

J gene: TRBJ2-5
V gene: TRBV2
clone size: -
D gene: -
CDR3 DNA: TGTGCCAGCAGTGTGCGAGAGACTGAGCAGTACTTC
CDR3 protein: CASSVRETEQYF

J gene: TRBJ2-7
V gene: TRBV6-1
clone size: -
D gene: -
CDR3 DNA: TGTGCCAGCAGTGAAGGGTCCCTAGCTCTGTACTTC
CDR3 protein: CASSEGSLALYF

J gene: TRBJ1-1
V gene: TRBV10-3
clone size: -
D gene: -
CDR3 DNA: TGTGCCATCAGTGCGATGACAGGGAACACTGAAGCTTTCTTT
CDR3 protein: CAISAMTGNTEAFF

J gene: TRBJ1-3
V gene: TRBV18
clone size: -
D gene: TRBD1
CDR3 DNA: TGTGCCAGCTCCATGACAGGGGCTGGAAACACCATATATTTT
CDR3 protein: CASSMTGAGNTIYF

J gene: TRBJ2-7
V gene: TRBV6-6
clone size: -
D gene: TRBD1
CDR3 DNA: TGTGCCAGCAGCAGGGACAGCAACTACGAGCAGTACTTC
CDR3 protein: CASSRDSNYEQYF

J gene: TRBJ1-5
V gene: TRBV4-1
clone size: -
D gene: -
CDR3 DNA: TGCGCCAGCAGCCAATTCAAGGGGAGCAATCAGCCCCAGCATTTT
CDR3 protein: CASSQFKGSNQPQHF

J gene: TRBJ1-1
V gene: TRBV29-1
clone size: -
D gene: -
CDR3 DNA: TGCAGCGTTATCGGACACCTGAACACTGAAGCTTTCTTT
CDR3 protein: CSVIGHLNTEAFF

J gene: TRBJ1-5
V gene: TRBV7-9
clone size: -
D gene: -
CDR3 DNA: TGTGCCAGCAGCTCCTCGGGTCAGCCCCAGCATTTT
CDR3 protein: CASSSSGQPQHF

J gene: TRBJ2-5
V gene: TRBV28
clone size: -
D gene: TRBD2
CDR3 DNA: TGTGCCAGCAGTTCCCCGGGACTAGCGGGATACCAAGAGACCCAGTACTTC
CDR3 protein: CASSSPGLAGYQETQYF

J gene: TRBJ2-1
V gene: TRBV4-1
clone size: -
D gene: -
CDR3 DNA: TGCGCCAGCAGCCAAGTGTTTCGGGGGAGCTCCTACAATGAGCAGTTCTTC
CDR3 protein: CASSQVFRGSSYNEQFF

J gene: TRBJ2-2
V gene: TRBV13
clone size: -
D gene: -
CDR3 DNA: TGTGCCAGCAGCCGAGAGCTGGTTGTCAGGGGGGACACCGGGGAGCTGTTTTTT
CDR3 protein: CASSRELVVRGDTGELFF

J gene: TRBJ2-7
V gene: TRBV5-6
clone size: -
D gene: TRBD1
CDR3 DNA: TGTGCCAGCAGCTTCGGACAGGGACTGTACGAGCAGTACTTC
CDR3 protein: CASSFGQGLYEQYF

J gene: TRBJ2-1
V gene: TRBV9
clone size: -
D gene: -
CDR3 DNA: TGTGCCAGCAGCGTAATGGCCGAATTTTACAATGAGCAGTTCTTC
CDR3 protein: CASSVMAEFYNEQFF

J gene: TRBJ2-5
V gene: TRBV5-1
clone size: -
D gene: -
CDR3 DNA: TGCGCCAGCAGCTTGGGACTCTCGTACCAAGAGACCCAGTACTTC
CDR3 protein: CASSLGLSYQETQYF

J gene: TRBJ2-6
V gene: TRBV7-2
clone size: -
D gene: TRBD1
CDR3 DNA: TGTGCCAGCAGCCCTAGGCGGACAGGTGGGGCCAACGTCCTGACTTTC
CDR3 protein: CASSPRRTGGANVLTF

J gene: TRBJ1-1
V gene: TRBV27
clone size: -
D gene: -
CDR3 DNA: TGTGCCAGCAGTCAAGAAGCTTTCTTT
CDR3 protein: CASSQEAFF

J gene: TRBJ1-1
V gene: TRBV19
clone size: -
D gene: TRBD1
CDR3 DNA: TGTGCCAGTAGTCGCCGGGACAGAAAGAACACTGAAGCTTTCTTT
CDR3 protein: CASSRRDRKNTEAFF

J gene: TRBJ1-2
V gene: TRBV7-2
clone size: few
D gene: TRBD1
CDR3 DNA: TGTGCCAGCAGCTTAGGGGGACAGTCTAACTATGGCTACACCTTC
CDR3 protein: CASSLGGQSNYGYTF

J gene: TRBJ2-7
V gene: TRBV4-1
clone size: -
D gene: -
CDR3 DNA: TGCGCCAGCAGCCAACTAAGACTTATAGGCGAGCAGTACTTC
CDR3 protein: CASSQLRLIGEQYF

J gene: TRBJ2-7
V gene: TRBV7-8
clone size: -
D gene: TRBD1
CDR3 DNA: TGTGCCAGCAGCGAATGGGAGAGGGGACAGGGTATATCATACGAGCAGTACTTC
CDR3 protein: CASSEWERGQGISYEQYF

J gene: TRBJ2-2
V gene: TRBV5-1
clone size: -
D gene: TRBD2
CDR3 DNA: TGCGCCAGCAGCCTCCTGGGGGGGGATTCCGGGGAGCTGTTTTTT
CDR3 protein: CASSLLGGDSGELFF

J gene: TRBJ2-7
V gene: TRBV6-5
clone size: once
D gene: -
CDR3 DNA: TGTGCCAGCAGTTACTCGGTCCGGGACGAGCAGTACTTC
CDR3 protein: CASSYSVRDEQYF

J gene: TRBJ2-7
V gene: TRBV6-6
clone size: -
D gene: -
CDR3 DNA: TGTGCCAGCAGTTTGGGCCTATCCCTGGAGCAGTACTTC
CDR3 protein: CASSLGLSLEQYF

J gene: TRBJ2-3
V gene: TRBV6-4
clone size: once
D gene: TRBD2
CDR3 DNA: TGTGCCAGCAGTCCGGGGGCTAGCGGGCACACAGATACGCAGTATTTT
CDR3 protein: CASSPGASGHTDTQYF

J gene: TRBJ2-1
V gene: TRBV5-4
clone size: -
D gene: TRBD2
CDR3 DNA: TGTGCCAGCAGCGGGACTAGCGGGGGATACAATGAGCAGTTCTTC
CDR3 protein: CASSGTSGGYNEQFF

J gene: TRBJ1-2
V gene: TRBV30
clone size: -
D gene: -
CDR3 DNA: TGTGCCTGGACCAAAGGGGCCTATGGCTACACCTTC
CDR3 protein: CAWTKGAYGYTF

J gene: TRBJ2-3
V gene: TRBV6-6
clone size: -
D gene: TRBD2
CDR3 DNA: TGTGCCAGCACAGGGACTAGTTTGATCGCAGATACGCAGTATTTT
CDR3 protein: CASTGTSLIADTQYF

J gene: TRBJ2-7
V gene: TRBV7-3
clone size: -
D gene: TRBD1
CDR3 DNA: TGTGCCAGCAGCTACAACAGGGGAGAACTGTACTTC
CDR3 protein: CASSYNRGELYF

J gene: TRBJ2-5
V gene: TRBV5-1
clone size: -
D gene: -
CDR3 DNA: TGCGCCAGCAGATCTTCAGGGGCGATCGTGACCCAGTACTTC
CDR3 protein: CASRSSGAIVTQYF